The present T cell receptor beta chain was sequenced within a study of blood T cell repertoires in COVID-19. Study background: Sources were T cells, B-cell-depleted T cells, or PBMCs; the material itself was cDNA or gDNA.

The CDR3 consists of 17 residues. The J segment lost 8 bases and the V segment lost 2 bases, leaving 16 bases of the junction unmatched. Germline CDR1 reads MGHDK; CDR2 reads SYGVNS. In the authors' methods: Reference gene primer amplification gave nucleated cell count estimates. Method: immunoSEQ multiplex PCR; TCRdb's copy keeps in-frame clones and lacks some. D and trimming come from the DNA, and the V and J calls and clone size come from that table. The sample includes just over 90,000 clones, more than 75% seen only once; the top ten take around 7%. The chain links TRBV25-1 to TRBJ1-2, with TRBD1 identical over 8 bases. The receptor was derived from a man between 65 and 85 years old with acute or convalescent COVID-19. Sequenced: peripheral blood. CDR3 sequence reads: CASSERLQGQGARGYTF. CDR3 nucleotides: TGTGCCAGCAGTGAAAGGTTACAGGGTCAGGGGGCGCGGGGCTACACCTTC.